This T cell receptor (beta chain) was identified during a study of blood T cell repertoires in COVID-19 (dated by TCRdb to the early 2020s). For the study in its entirety: The collaborator samples originated in the United States, Italy and Spain and spanned the acute and convalescent phases of COVID-19. The repertoires were released in a freely available public database meant as a resource for research on the immune response to SARS-CoV-2. The samples were drawn from two sources: the first 160 participants of the ongoing ImmuneRACE study, and 1,200 or so subjects contributed by 6 global collaborators. Where available, HLA class I and class II types were obtained from metadata supplied by the sample provider rather than from assay-based typing. The material from the prospective study consisted of cDNA or gDNA derived from T cells, B-cell-depleted T cells, or PBMCs. The sample metadata nearly always contained a de-identified subject ID, COVID-19 status, age in years and sex. Subjects who had been exposed to COVID-19, were actively infected with it, or had recovered from it provided the deeply sampled blood TCRbeta repertoires that made up the dataset.

The study at large found these results: Clinical and demographic metadata were provided uncurated, with the amount varying by source and participant.

Spanning cysteine to phenylalanine, the CDR3 consists of 14 amino acids. Only the CDR3 DNA stays, 42 bases, in frame from base 1. Sequences SGHRS (CDR1) and YFSETQ (CDR2) are obtained from the germline V gene. V sheds 0 bases and J sheds 6 bases, leaving 13 bases between their ends. TCRbeta CDR3 regions were amplified from genomic DNA using the immunoSEQ Assay, a bias-controlled multiplex PCR. The study's processing was this. Nucleated cell counts per sample were estimated from amplification of reference gene primers within the assay. To quantify the absolute abundance of each unique TCRbeta CDR3 rearrangement, sequence reads were collapsed and filtered. Productive Simpson clonality was computed per sample as the square root of Simpson's diversity index over productive rearrangements. TCRdb retrieved this table from immuneACCESS and kept in-frame rearrangements only. Not all clones are present; in checked studies, unresolved V genes account for under half, and no reason is known for the remainder. Clone size and V and J calls were adopted from that table, with D and trimming inferred from the DNA. This sample gives some 300,000 clones in total; around 86% of them show up just once. The ten largest clonotypes hold 1.3% of the sample.

Collaborating institutions collected whole blood in K2EDTA tubes following their own protocols. For TCRbeta analysis, collaborators shipped samples in one of three forms: frozen whole blood, isolated PBMCs, or DNA extracted from either of those sample types. Notes on this clone: The antigen it recognizes is unknown. Nothing much larger sits one base from this clone, and base qualities are not available.

The source of this sequence is a man in his 70s with acute or convalescent COVID-19. The chain joins TRBV5-1 to TRBJ2-7; no D gene is confidently identified. Sequencing was performed on peripheral blood. In nucleotide form, the sequence is TGCGCCAGCAGCTTGGAACGCGGTCTTGGCGAGCAGTACTTC. The translation is CASSLERGLGEQYF.